Listed here are 10 T cell receptor beta chains from one sample, sequenced in a study of shared clonotypes between healthy human individuals (dated by TCRdb to 2020 to 2021). Library preparation was by the immunoSEQ multiplex PCR assay. What TCRdb holds here is the immuneACCESS table cut down to in-frame rearrangements. Part of the clones is not present; checked against another copy, under half of the missing clones reflect an unresolved V gene, and the others are unexplained. This sample is represented by fewer than 3 million clones; 85% to 95% of them were singletons. The leading ten clones occupy around 0.4% of the sample. Sequences were obtained from naive CD4+ T cells from PBMCs. The meaning of the sample's cell subset or site label: CD45RA+ positively selected. Receptor source: a man younger than 35 in good health. Some clones in this sample may be carry-over from other donors' samples.

As regards this clone: Other DNA sequences in this sample translate to the same CDR3. This chain links TRBV6-1 with TRBJ1-1; D is perhaps TRBD1 (5 bases). Looked up from germline, CDR1 is MNHNS and CDR2 is SASEGT. This CDR3 is 15 amino acids long. V shed 0 bases and J shed 2 bases, with 10 bases lying between them. Written as DNA, the CDR3 is TGTGCCAGCAGTGAAGCGCCAGGGTTAAACACTGAAGCTTTCTTT. Its protein product is CASSEAPGLNTEAFF.

The chain uses TRBV29-1 and TRBJ2-1; D remains unclear. CDR1 and CDR2 (germline): SQVTM, ANQGSEA. The CDR3 runs to 12 residues. The V end lost 7 bases, the J end lost 10 bases, and 17 bases lay between the germline ends. CDR3 nucleotide sequence: TGCAGCGCCCCCCTTTTGGGGAAGGAGCAGTTCTTC. Its translation is CSAPLLGKEQFF.

V is TRBV7-2 and J is TRBJ2-5; D not resolved. V was clipped by 1 base and J by 2 bases, with 11 bases between them. This CDR3 is built from 15 residues. In germline, CDR1 is SGHTA, CDR2 FQGNSA. CDR3 region: CASSLGVGPQETQYF. CDR3 in DNA: TGTGCCAGCAGCTTAGGGGTAGGACCTCAAGAGACCCAGTACTTC.

V is TRBV27 and J is TRBJ2-2; no clear D gene. The CDR3 is made up of 14 amino acids. Germline V CDR1 and CDR2: MNHEY, SMNVEV (reference sequence). Trimming left V 1 base short and J 1 base short, with 4 bases between. CDR3 nucleotide sequence: TGTGCCAGCAGTTTATACAGGAACACCGGGGAGCTGTTTTTT. It is translated as CASSLYRNTGELFF.

This clone was picked up one time. The chain employs TRBV10-3 and TRBJ2-5, with D perhaps matching TRBD2 (6 bases). In germline, CDR1 is ENHRY, CDR2 SYGVKD. The CDR3 is made up of 15 amino acids. V was trimmed by 0 bases and J by 7 bases, leaving 15 bases between them. The CDR3 sequence: CAISESQTSRLTQYF. CDR3 coding DNA: TGTGCCATCAGTGAGTCACAGACTAGTCGTCTGACCCAGTACTTC.

V gene TRBV27 combines with J gene TRBJ1-5; no clear D. V shed 4 bases and J shed 5 bases, with 12 bases lying between them. CDR3 length: 14 amino acids. The germline V gene encodes CDR1 MNHEY and CDR2 SMNVEV (reference sequence). The CDR3 protein is CASSSVEADQPQHF. The CDR3 DNA is TGTGCCAGCAGTTCCGTGGAGGCGGATCAGCCCCAGCATTTT.

The chain carries TRBV28 and TRBJ2-5; 8 nucleotides line up with TRBD2. Germline V gene sequence: CDR1 MDHEN, CDR2 SYDVKM. The CDR3 is made up of 17 amino acids. Trimming took 5 bases from V and 2 from J; bases not matched to a gene: 13. CDR3: CASSTPGLAGLQETQYF. In DNA form, the CDR3 reads TGTGCCAGCAGTACCCCGGGTCTAGCGGGCTTACAAGAGACCCAGTACTTC. Looking up the rest from reference TRBV28 and TRBJ2-5 gives the full variable domain: DVKVTQSSRYLVKRTGEKVFLECVQDMDHENMFWYRQDPGLGLRLIYFSYDVKMKEKGDIPEGYSVSREKKERFSLILESASTNQTSMYLCASSTPGLAGLQETQYFGPGTRLLVL.

The genes are TRBV10-1 and TRBJ2-7, with 10 positions matching TRBD1. V was pared by 8 bases and J by 3 bases, with 4 bases of the junction left unmatched. The CDR3 is made up of 13 amino acids. Germline lookup yields CDR1 WNHNN and CDR2 SYGVQD (reference sequence). The CDR3 loop is CASGRDRGYEQYF. The CDR3 nucleotides are TGCGCCAGCGGAAGGGACAGGGGCTACGAGCAGTACTTC.

The chain uses TRBV27 and TRBJ2-7; D may be TRBD2 (5 bases). V was shortened by 11 bases and J by 4 bases, with 18 bases between the two germline ends. This CDR3 region has 13 residues. In germline, CDR1 is MNHEY, CDR2 SMNVEV (reference sequence). The CDR3 DNA reads as TGTGCCTCGGGGTTGGGCTTACAATACGAGCAGTACTTC. The encoded protein is CASGLGLQYEQYF.

The genes are TRBV19 and TRBJ2-1, with 10 bases aligning to TRBD2. Germline V gene lookup returns CDR1 LNHDA and CDR2 SQIVND (reference sequence). V lost 8 bases to trimming and J lost 8 bases; unmatched junction nucleotides: 9. This CDR3 contains 14 residues. CDR3 DNA: TGTGCCAGTGCCCCAGCGGGAGGGCCCCATGAGCAGTTCTTC. This encodes CASAPAGGPHEQFF.